The 17 T cell receptor beta chains reported below all come from one sample, sequenced in a study of shared clonotypes between healthy human individuals. This table comes from immunoSEQ multiplex PCR, and its TCRdb copy is limited to in-frame clones, with some not included. This sample has about 990,000 clones, with approximately 80% found just once. Sequenced material: memory CD4+ T cells from PBMCs. Sample subset: CD45RA-negative fraction. Receptors originate from a man between 18 and 29 years old in good health. Some clones in this sample may be carry-over from other donors' samples.

The V call is TRBV27, the J call TRBJ1-6; no firm D call. This CDR3 contains 13 residues. The V end lost 5 bases, the J end lost 8 bases, and 10 bases lay between the germline ends. CDR1 MNHEY and CDR2 SMNVEV come from the germline V gene (reference sequence). In nucleotides, the CDR3 is TGTGCCAGCAGTGAGAGGAGCGATTCACCCCTCCACTTT. This translates into CASSERSDSPLHF.

Regarding this clone: Additional DNA sequences in this sample encode the identical CDR3. The V call is TRBV28, the J call TRBJ1-5; D ambiguous. The germline V gene has CDR1 MDHEN and CDR2 SYDVKM. Trimming pared 4 bases from V and 4 bases from J, leaving 5 bases between. The CDR3 is 12 residues long. The CDR3 sequence: CASSSQNQPQHF. CDR3 bases: TGTGCCAGCAGTTCGCAGAATCAGCCCCAGCATTTT.

V is TRBV7-9 and J is TRBJ2-1, with D possibly being TRBD2 (5 bases). The CDR3 is 15 residues long. V was trimmed by 2 bases and J by 3 bases, leaving 11 bases between them. Germline assignment: CDR1 SEHNR and CDR2 FQNEAQ (reference sequence). DNA for the CDR3: TGTGCCAGCAGCTTAAGCGGCTGGAACTACAATGAGCAGTTCTTC. This gives the protein CASSLSGWNYNEQFF.

This sequence joins TRBV27 and TRBJ1-4; perhaps TRBD1 as D (6 bases). Between the trimmed V and J ends, which lost 6 bases and 8 bases, there was a span of 19 bases. The CDR3 loop spans 15 amino acids. Germline V gene data show CDR1 as MNHEY and CDR2 as SMNVEV (reference sequence). CDR3 DNA: TGTGCCAGCAGCCTTTTACACAGGGTTGGGGAAAAACTGTTTTTT. Amino acid sequence: CASSLLHRVGEKLFF.

The chain couples TRBV19 to TRBJ1-1; 10 bases align to TRBD1. This CDR3 has 15 residues. V trimming: 5 bases; J trimming: 4 bases; junction bases outside the gene matches: 7. Germline V gene sequence: CDR1 LNHDA, CDR2 SQIVND (reference sequence). The CDR3 nucleotides read TGTGCCAGTAGTCCCTTAGGACAGGGGGGCACTGAAGCTTTCTTT. This codes for CASSPLGQGGTEAFF.

V is TRBV4-2 and J is TRBJ1-4; no clear D gene. Trimming pared 7 bases from V and 0 bases from J, leaving 12 bases between. The CDR3 spans 15 residues. In germline, CDR1 is LGHNA, CDR2 YNFKEQ. The CDR3 DNA is TGTGCCAGCACTCCAAGCTTAGCAACTAATGAAAAACTGTTTTTT. Translating gives CASTPSLATNEKLFF.

The chain combines TRBV28 with TRBJ2-1, with 8 bases aligning to TRBD2. V gave up 2 bases and J gave up 4 bases; unmatched junction bases: 4. CDR3 length: 15 amino acids. The germline V gene encodes CDR1 MDHEN and CDR2 SYDVKM. The CDR3 spells CASSLGAGVYNEQFF. The CDR3, as DNA: TGTGCCAGCAGTTTAGGAGCGGGAGTATACAATGAGCAGTTCTTC.

This clone occurred many times. This chain joins TRBV28 and TRBJ1-2; D unclear. This CDR3 comprises 14 residues. The V end was cut by 2 bases, the J end by 8 bases, with 15 bases between. CDR1 is MDHEN, CDR2 SYDVKM, per germline. This chain's CDR3 is CASSLGWGPRGYTF. CDR3 coding DNA: TGTGCCAGCAGTTTAGGTTGGGGTCCTCGAGGCTACACCTTC.

Notes on this clone: The sample has other DNA sequences that encode this CDR3 too. V is TRBV5-1 and J is TRBJ1-1; D gene ambiguous. Trimming took off 2 bases at V and 1 base at J, with 3 bases between the two ends. The CDR3 has 12 amino acids. Germline-derived CDR1 and CDR2 are SGHRS and YFSETQ. The CDR3 loop reads CASSFTNTEAFF. Here the CDR3 DNA reads TGCGCCAGCAGCTTTACGAACACTGAAGCTTTCTTT.

This clone appeared once. The chain couples TRBV7-8 to TRBJ1-5; D remains unclear. The CDR3 sequence is 19 residues long. V was pared by 2 bases and J by 2 bases, with 22 bases between. CDR1 SGHVS and CDR2 FQNEAQ come from the germline V gene. In DNA form, the CDR3 reads TGTGCCAGCAGCTTAAGTTCGATCCCCGGTGCGGCTGGCAATCAGCCCCAGCATTTT. This translates into CASSLSSIPGAAGNQPQHF.

This CDR3 is CASSKVWIGGYSYEQYF. CDR3 sequence (DNA): TGTGCCAGCAGCAAAGTGTGGATAGGGGGCTACTCCTACGAGCAGTACTTC. V and J are TRBV21-1 and TRBJ2-7; TRBD1 is taken as the D call from the table, unchecked against the DNA. TRBV21-1 constitutes a pseudogene. This CDR3 has 17 residues.

Here the CDR3 DNA reads TGTGCCAGCAGCCTAACCGGGACAGGGATGGAGACCCAGTACTTC. Its translation is CASSLTGTGMETQYF. The chain recombines TRBV7-9 with TRBJ2-5; 9 positions agree with TRBD1. This CDR3 contains 15 residues. Germline V lookup: CDR1 SEHNR, CDR2 FQNEAQ (reference sequence). J lost 5 bases, V lost 5 bases, and 9 bases had no gene match.

The chain links TRBV28 to TRBJ2-7, with unresolved D. With 5 bases removed from V and 2 bases from J, the gap between germline ends came to 19 bases. Germline CDR1 MDHEN, CDR2 SYDVKM. CDR3 length equals 16 residues. CDR3 nucleotides: TGTGCCAGCAGTCTCCGGGCTTCGAATGAGCCCTACGAGCAGTACTTC. It encodes CASSLRASNEPYEQYF.

This sequence joins TRBV2 and TRBJ1-1; a possible D gene is TRBD1 (5 bases). V was cut by 6 bases and J by 4 bases, with 12 bases left in between. Germline loops: CDR1 SNHLY, CDR2 FYNNEI. This CDR3 comprises 13 residues. CDR3 bases: TGTGCCAGCAGAGGGGAGGGGATCACTGAAGCTTTCTTT. Translated, it gives CASRGEGITEAFF.

This clone occurred a few times. V usage is TRBV2 and J usage is TRBJ2-6; D is perhaps TRBD1 or TRBD2 (5 bases each). This CDR3 is 16 amino acids long. The germline V and J ends were trimmed by 7 bases and 0 bases, with 13 bases remaining between them. CDR1 and CDR2 (germline): SNHLY, FYNNEI. This CDR3 is CASTWDGNSGANVLTF. The CDR3 DNA sequence: TGTGCCAGCACCTGGGACGGGAACTCTGGGGCCAACGTCCTGACTTTC.

This clone has only a few counts. This chain's CDR3 is CASSPDADRRIGPQHF. The CDR3, as DNA: TGCGCCAGCAGCCCGGACGCGGACAGGAGGATTGGGCCCCAGCATTTT. J is TRBJ1-5 and V is TRBV5-1; TRBD1 matches 7 bases. The CDR3 has 16 amino acids. CDR1 is SGHRS and CDR2 is YFSETQ in the germline V gene. V was pared by 4 bases and J by 9 bases, with 16 bases of the junction left unmatched.

V and J are TRBV11-3 and TRBJ2-1; 13 bases are shared with TRBD2. Looked up from germline, CDR1 is SGHNT and CDR2 is YENEEA. With V trimmed by 1 base and J by 9 bases, 6 bases remained unmatched. CDR3 length: 16 amino acids. The CDR3 spells CASSLGGLAGITEQFF. In DNA, the CDR3 is TGTGCCAGCAGCTTAGGGGGACTAGCGGGAATAACTGAGCAGTTCTTC.